The T cell receptor beta chain under discussion was sequenced for a study of blood T cell repertoires in COVID-19. About the research overall: There were acute and convalescent COVID-19 samples, and they came from the United States, Italy and Spain. Nucleic acid was either cDNA or gDNA, and it came from T cells, B-cell-depleted T cells, or PBMCs.

This clone was seen only once. Study processing details: Counts of nucleated cells, estimated from reference gene primer amplification, were obtained. Produced via immunoSEQ multiplex PCR; TCRdb's table is partial and in-frame only. That table gives V, J and clone size, and the DNA gave D and trimming. The sample includes 250,000 or so clones, about 91% of them seen just once. Germline CDR1 LNHDA, CDR2 SQIVND (reference sequence). The ends were cut back, 7 bases at V and 7 bases at J, with 14 bases in the middle. The CDR3 sequence is 13 residues long. Sequences were obtained from peripheral blood. The source is a man aged 80 or over with acute or convalescent COVID-19. The chain joins TRBV19 to TRBJ1-5, with D possibly being TRBD1 (5 bases). Here the CDR3 reads CASNGGAGQPQHF. Written as DNA, the CDR3 is TGTGCCAGTAACGGAGGGGCAGGGCAGCCCCAGCATTTT.